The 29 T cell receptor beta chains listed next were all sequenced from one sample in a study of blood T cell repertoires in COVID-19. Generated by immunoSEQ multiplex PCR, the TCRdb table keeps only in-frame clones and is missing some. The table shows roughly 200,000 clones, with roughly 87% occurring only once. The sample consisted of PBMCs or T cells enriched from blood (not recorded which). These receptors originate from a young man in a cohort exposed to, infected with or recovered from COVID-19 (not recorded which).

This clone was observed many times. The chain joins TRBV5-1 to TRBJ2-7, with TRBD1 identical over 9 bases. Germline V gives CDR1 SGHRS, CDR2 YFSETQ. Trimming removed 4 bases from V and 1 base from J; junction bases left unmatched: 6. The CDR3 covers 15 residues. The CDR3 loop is CASSAAGQGSYEQYF. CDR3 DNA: TGCGCCAGCAGCGCGGCGGGACAGGGATCCTACGAGCAGTACTTC.

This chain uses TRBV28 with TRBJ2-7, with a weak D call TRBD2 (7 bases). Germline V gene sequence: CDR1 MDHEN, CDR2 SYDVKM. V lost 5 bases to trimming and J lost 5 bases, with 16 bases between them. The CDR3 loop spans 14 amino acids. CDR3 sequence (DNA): TGTGCCAGCAGTCCCCCAGGGAGGGGGAACGAGCAGTACTTC. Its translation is CASSPPGRGNEQYF.

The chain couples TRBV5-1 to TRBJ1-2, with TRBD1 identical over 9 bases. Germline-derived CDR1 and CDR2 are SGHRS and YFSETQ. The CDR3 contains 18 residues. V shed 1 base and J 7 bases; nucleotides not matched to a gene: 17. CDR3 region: CASSLFPHRGRLSVGYTF. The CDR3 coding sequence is TGCGCCAGCAGCTTGTTTCCGCACAGGGGGCGCCTGTCTGTTGGCTACACCTTC.

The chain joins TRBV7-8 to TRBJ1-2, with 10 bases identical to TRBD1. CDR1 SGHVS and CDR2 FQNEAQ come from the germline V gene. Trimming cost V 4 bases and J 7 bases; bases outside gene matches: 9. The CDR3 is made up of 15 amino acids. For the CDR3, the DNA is TGTGCCAGCAGCTCGAAGACAGGGGGCGCGGGTGGCTACACCTTC. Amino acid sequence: CASSSKTGGAGGYTF.

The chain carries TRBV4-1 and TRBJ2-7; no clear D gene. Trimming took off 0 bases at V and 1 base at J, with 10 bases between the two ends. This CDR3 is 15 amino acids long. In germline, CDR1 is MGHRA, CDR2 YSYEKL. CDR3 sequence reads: CASSQERAASYEQYF. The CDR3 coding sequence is TGCGCCAGCAGCCAAGAACGAGCTGCTTCCTACGAGCAGTACTTC.

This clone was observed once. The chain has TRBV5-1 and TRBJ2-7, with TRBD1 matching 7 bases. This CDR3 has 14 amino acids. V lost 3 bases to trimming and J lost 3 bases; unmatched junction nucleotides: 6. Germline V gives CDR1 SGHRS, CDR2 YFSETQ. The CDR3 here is CASSWGTASYEQYF. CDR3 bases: TGCGCCAGCAGCTGGGGGACAGCCAGCTACGAGCAGTACTTC.

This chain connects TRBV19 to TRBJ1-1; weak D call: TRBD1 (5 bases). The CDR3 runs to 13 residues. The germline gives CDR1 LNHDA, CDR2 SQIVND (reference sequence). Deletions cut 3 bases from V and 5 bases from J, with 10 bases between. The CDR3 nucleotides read TGTGCCAGTAGTATGGCCCGGGGGACTGAAGCTTTCTTT. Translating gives CASSMARGTEAFF.

CDR3 sequence: CATSEGGVSTEAFF. DNA of the CDR3: TGTGCCACCAGTGAGGGGGGGGTCTCCACTGAAGCTTTCTTT. The chain carries TRBV24-1 and TRBJ1-1; possibly TRBD1 for D (5 bases). The ends were cut back, 4 bases at V and 4 bases at J, with 12 bases in the middle. This CDR3 is built from 14 residues. Germline V gene sequence: CDR1 KGHDR, CDR2 SFDVKD.

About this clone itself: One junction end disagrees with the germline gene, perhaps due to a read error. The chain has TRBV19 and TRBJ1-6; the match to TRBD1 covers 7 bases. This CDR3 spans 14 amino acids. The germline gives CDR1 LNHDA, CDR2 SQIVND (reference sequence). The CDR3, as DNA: TGTGCCAGTAGTGCAACAGGGGATAATACACCCCTCCACTTT. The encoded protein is CASSATGDNTPLHF.

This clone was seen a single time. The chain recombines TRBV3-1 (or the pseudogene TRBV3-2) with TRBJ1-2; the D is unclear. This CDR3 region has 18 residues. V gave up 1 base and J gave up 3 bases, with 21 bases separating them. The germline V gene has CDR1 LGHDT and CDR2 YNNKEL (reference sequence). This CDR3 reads CASSQGGYNWRVDYGYTF. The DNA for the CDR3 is TGTGCCAGCAGCCAAGGCGGTTATAATTGGAGAGTGGACTATGGCTACACCTTC.

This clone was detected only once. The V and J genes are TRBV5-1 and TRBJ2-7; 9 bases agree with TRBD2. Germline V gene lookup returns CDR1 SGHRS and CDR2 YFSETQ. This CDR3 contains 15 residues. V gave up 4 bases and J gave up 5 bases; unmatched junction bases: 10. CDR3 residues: CASSPGVAGVNEQYF. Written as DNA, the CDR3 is TGCGCCAGCAGCCCGGGGGTAGCGGGAGTCAACGAGCAGTACTTC.

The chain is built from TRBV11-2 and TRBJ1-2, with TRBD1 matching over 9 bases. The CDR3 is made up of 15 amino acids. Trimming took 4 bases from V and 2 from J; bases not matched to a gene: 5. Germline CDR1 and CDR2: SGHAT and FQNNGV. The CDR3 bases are TGTGCCAGCAGCTCTCTACAGGGGGCGAACTATGGCTACACCTTC. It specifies CASSSLQGANYGYTF. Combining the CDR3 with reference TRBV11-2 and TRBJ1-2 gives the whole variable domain EAGVAQSPRYKIIEKRQSVAFWCNPISGHATLYWYQQILGQGPKLLIQFQNNGVVDDSQLPKDRFSAERLKGVDSTLKIQPAKLEDSAVYLCASSSLQGANYGYTFGSGTRLTVV.

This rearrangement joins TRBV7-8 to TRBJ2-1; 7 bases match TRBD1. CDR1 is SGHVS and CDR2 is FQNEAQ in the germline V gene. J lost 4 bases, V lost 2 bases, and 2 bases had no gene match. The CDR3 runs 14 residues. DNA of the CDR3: TGTGCCAGCAGCTTAACGGGACAGTACAATGAGCAGTTCTTC. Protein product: CASSLTGQYNEQFF.

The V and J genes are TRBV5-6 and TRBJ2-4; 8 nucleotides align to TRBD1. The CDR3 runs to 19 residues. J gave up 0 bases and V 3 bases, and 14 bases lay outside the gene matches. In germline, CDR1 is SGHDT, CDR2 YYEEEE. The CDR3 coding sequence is TGTGCCAGCAGCTCAATCGGACGGACAGGGAGAATAGCCAAAAACATTCAGTACTTC. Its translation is CASSSIGRTGRIAKNIQYF.

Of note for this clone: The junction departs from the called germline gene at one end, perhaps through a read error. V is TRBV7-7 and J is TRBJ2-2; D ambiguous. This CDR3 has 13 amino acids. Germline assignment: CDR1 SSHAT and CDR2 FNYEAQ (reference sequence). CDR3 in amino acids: CASSPVQAGELFF. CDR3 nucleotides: TGTGCTAGCAGCCCCGTTCAGGCCGGGGAGCTGTTTTTT.

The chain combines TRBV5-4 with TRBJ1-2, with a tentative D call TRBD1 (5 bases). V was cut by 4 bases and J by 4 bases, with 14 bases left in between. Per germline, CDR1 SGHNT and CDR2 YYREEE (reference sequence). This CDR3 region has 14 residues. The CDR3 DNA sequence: TGTGCCAGCAGCCTACGAGGCAGGGCCTATGGCTACACCTTC. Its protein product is CASSLRGRAYGYTF. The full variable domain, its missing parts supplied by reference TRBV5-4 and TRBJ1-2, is ETGVTQSPTHLIKTRGQQVTLRCSSQSGHNTVSWYQQALGQGPQFIFQYYREEENGRGNFPPRFSGLQFPNYSSELNVNALELDDSALYLCASSLRGRAYGYTFGSGTRLTVV.

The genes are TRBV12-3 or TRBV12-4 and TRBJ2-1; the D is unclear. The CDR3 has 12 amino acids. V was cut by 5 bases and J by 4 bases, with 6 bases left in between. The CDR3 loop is CASSPIYNEQFF. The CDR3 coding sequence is TGTGCCAGCAGTCCTATATACAATGAGCAGTTCTTC.

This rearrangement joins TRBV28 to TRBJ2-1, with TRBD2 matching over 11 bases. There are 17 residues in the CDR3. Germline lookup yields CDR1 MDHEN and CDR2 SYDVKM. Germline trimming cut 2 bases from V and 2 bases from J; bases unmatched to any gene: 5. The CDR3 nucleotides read TGTGCCAGCAGTTTAGCTAGCGGGAGGCAGGCCTACAATGAGCAGTTCTTC. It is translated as CASSLASGRQAYNEQFF.

As DNA, the CDR3 is TGTGCCAGCAGCCCCAACGCGTGGGGACAGAGCACAGATACGCAGTATTTT. The encoded protein is CASSPNAWGQSTDTQYF. The rearrangement uses TRBV28 and TRBJ2-3; 7 bases fit TRBD1. The V and J ends lost 6 bases and 0 bases, in that order; junction bases with no gene match: 12. This CDR3 has 17 amino acids. From germline, CDR1 is MDHEN and CDR2 SYDVKM.

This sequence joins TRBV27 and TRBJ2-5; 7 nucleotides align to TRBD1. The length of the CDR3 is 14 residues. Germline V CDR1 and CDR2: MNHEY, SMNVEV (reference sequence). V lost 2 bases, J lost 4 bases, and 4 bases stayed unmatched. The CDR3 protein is CASSLARQGETQYF. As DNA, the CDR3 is TGTGCCAGCAGTTTAGCCAGACAGGGAGAGACCCAGTACTTC.

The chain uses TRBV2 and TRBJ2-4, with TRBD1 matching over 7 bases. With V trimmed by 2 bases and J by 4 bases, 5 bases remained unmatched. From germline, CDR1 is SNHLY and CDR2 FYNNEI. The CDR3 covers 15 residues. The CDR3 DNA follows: TGTGCCAGCAGTGAAAAGGGGGCAGGTAAAAACATTCAGTACTTC. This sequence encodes CASSEKGAGKNIQYF.

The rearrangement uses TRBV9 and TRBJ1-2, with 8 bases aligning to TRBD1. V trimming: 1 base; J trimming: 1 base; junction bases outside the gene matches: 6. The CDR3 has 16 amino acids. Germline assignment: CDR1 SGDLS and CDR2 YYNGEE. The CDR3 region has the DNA TGTGCCAGCAGCGTACCGGGACAGGAACTTAACTATGGCTACACCTTC. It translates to CASSVPGQELNYGYTF.

CDR3 in DNA: TGTGCCAGCAGCCAAGGGACAGGGAACTATGGCTACACCTTC. As protein: CASSQGTGNYGYTF. The rearrangement joins TRBV3-1 (or the pseudogene TRBV3-2) to TRBJ1-2, with 8 bases identical to TRBD1. The CDR3 sequence is 14 residues long. V lost 1 base and J lost 2; bases outside the gene matches: 0. CDR1 is LGHDT, CDR2 YNNKEL, per germline (reference sequence).

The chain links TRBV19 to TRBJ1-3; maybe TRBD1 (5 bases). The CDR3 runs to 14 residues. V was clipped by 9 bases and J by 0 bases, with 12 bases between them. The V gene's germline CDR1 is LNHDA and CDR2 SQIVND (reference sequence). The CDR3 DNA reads TGTGCCAGCAAACAACAGGTCTCTGGAAACACCATATATTTT. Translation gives CASKQQVSGNTIYF.

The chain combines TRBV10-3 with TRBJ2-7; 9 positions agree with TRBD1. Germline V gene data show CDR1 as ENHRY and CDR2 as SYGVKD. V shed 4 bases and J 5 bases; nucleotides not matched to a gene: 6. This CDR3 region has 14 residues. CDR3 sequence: CAISGRDRAHEQYF. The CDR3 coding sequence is TGTGCCATCAGTGGTCGGGACAGGGCCCACGAGCAGTACTTC.

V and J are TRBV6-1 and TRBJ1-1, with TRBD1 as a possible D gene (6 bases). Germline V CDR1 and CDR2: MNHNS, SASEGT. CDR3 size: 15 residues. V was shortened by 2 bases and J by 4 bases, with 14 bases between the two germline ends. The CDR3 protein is CASSEWRTGSTEAFF. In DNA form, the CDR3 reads TGTGCCAGCAGTGAATGGCGCACAGGGAGCACTGAAGCTTTCTTT.

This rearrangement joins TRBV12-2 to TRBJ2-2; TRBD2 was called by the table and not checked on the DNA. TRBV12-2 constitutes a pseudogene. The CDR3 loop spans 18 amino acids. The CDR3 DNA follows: TGTGCAAGTCGCTGGGAGATCGCTATGGAAGAGGGCACCGGGGAGCTGTTTTTT. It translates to CASRWEIAMEEGTGELFF.

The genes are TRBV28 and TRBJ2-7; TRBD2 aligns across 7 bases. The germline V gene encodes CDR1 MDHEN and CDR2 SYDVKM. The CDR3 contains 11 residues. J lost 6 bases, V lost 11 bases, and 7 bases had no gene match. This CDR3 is CAGGGLAEQYF. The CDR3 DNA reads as TGTGCCGGGGGGGGTTTGGCCGAGCAGTACTTC.

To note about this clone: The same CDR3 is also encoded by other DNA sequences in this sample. CDR3 loop: CASSSGVDTQYF. CDR3 in DNA: TGTGCCAGCAGCTCAGGGGTGGATACGCAGTATTTT. The chain has TRBV7-9 and TRBJ2-3; possibly TRBD1 for D (6 bases). V was pared by 4 bases and J by 6 bases, with 8 bases between. CDR3 length: 12 amino acids. In germline, CDR1 is SEHNR, CDR2 FQNEAQ (reference sequence).